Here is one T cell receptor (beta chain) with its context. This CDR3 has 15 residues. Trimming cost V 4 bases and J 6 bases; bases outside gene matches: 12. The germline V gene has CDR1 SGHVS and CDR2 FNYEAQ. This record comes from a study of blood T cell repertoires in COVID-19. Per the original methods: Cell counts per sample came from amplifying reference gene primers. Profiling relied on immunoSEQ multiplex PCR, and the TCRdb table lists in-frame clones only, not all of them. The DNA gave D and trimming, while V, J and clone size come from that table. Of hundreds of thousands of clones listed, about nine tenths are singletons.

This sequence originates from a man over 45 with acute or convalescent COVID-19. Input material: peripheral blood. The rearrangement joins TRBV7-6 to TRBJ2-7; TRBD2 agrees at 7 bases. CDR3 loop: CASSSQTGGGFEQYF. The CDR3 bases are TGTGCCAGCAGCTCCCAAACCGGGGGAGGGTTCGAGCAGTACTTC.